The TCR beta chain under discussion was sequenced for a study of blood T cell repertoires in COVID-19. In the source study's methods: Estimation of nucleated cell counts was performed using reference gene primer amplification. Libraries were prepared by immunoSEQ multiplex PCR; TCRdb keeps only in-frame clonotypes and omits some of them. D and trimming were read from the DNA, whereas the V and J calls and clone size are those reported in that table. This sample has around 310,000 clones, with roughly 91% found just once. CDR3 length equals 15 residues. Germline V gives CDR1 SGHTA, CDR2 FQGNSA. V lost 6 bases and J lost 2; bases outside the gene matches: 7. Participants were aged roughly 18 to 100 years from roughly 25 US areas. In Cohort 3, a recovered donor had either two negative PCRs, clearance, or symptom resolution.

This TCR was sampled from a young woman who had recovered from COVID-19. Specimen: PBMCs or T cells enriched from blood (not recorded which). The chain carries TRBV7-2 and TRBJ1-5; TRBD1 matches 7 bases. The CDR3 bases are TGTGCCAGCAGTCTAACAGGGGAGGGCAATCAGCCCCAGCATTTT. This encodes CASSLTGEGNQPQHF.